This T cell receptor (beta chain) emerged from a study of vaccination and CD4 T cells after COVID-19. Study results and caveats: 304 of 307 vaccine-specific clones from convalescent patients were spike mono-reactive.

This clonotype was observed a handful of times. The antigen remains undetermined. The sample's treatment: roughly nine-day PBMC culture with coronavirus spike peptide pools or control peptides (ViraFEST assay). Those CD4+ T cells from the unexposed donor predate the COVID-19 pandemic (2011-2018). With the Oncomine TCR Beta short-read assay, DNA from cultured CD4+ T cells was sequenced. Extraction of genomic DNA was performed on cultured CD4+ T cells. TCRdb itself ran the PCR reads through MiXCR, one entry per CDR3 protein. The data hold thousands of distinct CDR3 sequences, with around 31% observed a single time. Losses at the gene ends were 5 bases for V and 4 bases for J; bases not matched to a gene: 6. Germline V gene lookup returns CDR1 SGHTA and CDR2 FQGNSA. This CDR3 comprises 16 residues.

Material for sequencing was CD4+ T cells from blood, cultured in vitro. The clonotype originates from a human donor in good health. V is TRBV7-2 and J is TRBJ2-6; 9 bases are a match to TRBD1. CDR3: CASSIQGAWGANVLTF. In DNA form, the CDR3 reads TGTGCCAGCAGCATACAGGGGGCGTGGGGGGCCAACGTCCTGACTTTC.